This TCR beta chain appears in the sequencing data of a study of cytomegalovirus exposure and HLA in healthy donors. Study background: Earlier work reported 90 million to 120 million unique TCR beta sequences from about 180 million T cells.

The PCR employed 60 Vbeta primers together with 13 Jbeta primers. Repertoires were generated with immunoSEQ multiplex PCR, while TCRdb's copy carries only in-frame clones and drops some. The table gives 100,000 to 150,000 clones; the top ten clones make up approximately 1.7% of it. Study results and caveats: Associated with HLA alleles at 0.05 false discovery rate in a later analysis were 15,000 to 20,000 TCR beta sequences. One later analysis reportedly identified an Asian-associated ancestry cluster that showed fewer N-insertions than the approximately 700-donor mean.

As to this clone: Its antigen is undetermined.

What was sequenced was PBMCs. This receptor was taken from a man between 18 and 35 years old in good health and CMV-seronegative.

CDR3 loop: CAWSLSLRDFGSPLHF. DNA for the CDR3: TGTGCCTGGAGTCTTTCCCTCCGGGACTTTGGTTCACCCCTCCACTTT. The chain employs TRBV30 and TRBJ1-6, with D possibly TRBD1 on 5 matching bases. Between the trimmed V and J ends, which lost 2 bases and 9 bases, there was a span of 20 bases. The germline CDR1 and CDR2 sequences are GTSNPN and SVGIG (reference sequence). CDR3 length equals 16 residues. The entire variable domain, with the rest obtained from reference TRBV30 and TRBJ1-6, is as follows: SQTIHQWPATLVQPVGSPLSLECTVEGTSNPNLYWYRQAAGRGLQLLFYSVGIGQISSEVPQNLSASRPQDRQFILSSKKLLLSDSGFYLCAWSLSLRDFGSPLHFGNGTRLTVT.